This is a list of T cell receptor beta chains from one sample in a study of memory CD4+ T cells and cytomegalovirus serostatus. TCRdb's copy holds only in-frame clones and misses some; the assay was immunoSEQ multiplex PCR. The sample yields about 58,000 clones, roughly 84% seen once. Sequencing was done on a sample of memory CD4+ T cells from blood. These receptors all stem from an adult in good health and CMV-seronegative. Some clones in this sample may be carry-over from other donors' samples. The CDR3 runs from the conserved cysteine through the conserved F or W. A D gene is named only where the DNA matches it firmly. Clone size is stated in some rows and not others, as once, few, many or a class when expanded.

clone_size	d_call	v_call	j_call	cdr3_nt	cdr3_aa
-	-	TRBV18	TRBJ2-1	TGTGCCAGCTCACTTTTCGAGGTAGATGAGCAGTTCTTC	CASSLFEVDEQFF
-	-	TRBV29-1	TRBJ2-3	TGCAGCGTCTCCGGGGGCACAGATACGCAGTATTTT	CSVSGGTDTQYF
-	TRBD1	TRBV11-1	TRBJ1-2	TGTGCCAGCAGTTTGACAGGGGCCGAAGCTAACTATGGCTACACCTTC	CASSLTGAEANYGYTF
-	-	TRBV6-1	TRBJ1-5	TGTGCCAGCAGTGACCGCGCGCCCCAGCATTTT	CASSDRAPQHF
-	TRBD2	TRBV28	TRBJ2-7	TGTGCCAGCAGTCGATCCCTCGGGGAGCGGGAGGGCTACGAGCAGTACTTC	CASSRSLGEREGYEQYF
-	-	TRBV20-1	TRBJ1-2	TGCAGTGTGCGACCGGACTATGGCTACACCTTC	CSVRPDYGYTF
-	-	TRBV5-4	TRBJ1-1	TGTGCCAGCAGCTTGGCTTTAAAGGGCACTGAAGCTTTCTTT	CASSLALKGTEAFF
-	TRBD2	TRBV4-3	TRBJ2-1	TGCGCCAGCAGCCAAGAACCCCGGACTAGCGGGTACAATGAGCAGTTCTTC	CASSQEPRTSGYNEQFF
few	-	TRBV19	TRBJ2-5	TGTGCCAGTAGTCCCTTGGGGGCTCAAGAGACCCAGTACTTC	CASSPLGAQETQYF
-	-	TRBV2	TRBJ2-7	TGTGCCAGCAGTGTGGCTGCGGAGCAGTACTTC	CASSVAAEQYF
-	-	TRBV5-1	TRBJ2-5	TGCGCCAGCAGCACCGACCCTTTGACAGAGACCCAGTACTTC	CASSTDPLTETQYF
-	TRBD1	TRBV6-1	TRBJ2-5	TGTGCCAGCAGTGACACCAGGACAGGGGTCGAGACCCAGTACTTC	CASSDTRTGVETQYF
many	TRBD1	TRBV18	TRBJ1-1	TGTGCCAGCTCACTACGACAGGGCCTTAACACTGAAGCTTTCTTT	CASSLRQGLNTEAFF
-	TRBD2	TRBV9	TRBJ2-1	TGTGCCAGCAGCGCCGGGACTAGCGGAACGGATGAGCAGTTCTTC	CASSAGTSGTDEQFF
-	-	TRBV7-2	TRBJ2-7	TGTGCCAGCAGCTTACGCTACGAGCAGTACTTC	CASSLRYEQYF
-	-	TRBV7-2	TRBJ1-5	TGTGCCAGCAGCTTAGGGCAGGGTCGGAATCAGCCCCAGCATTTT	CASSLGQGRNQPQHF
-	-	TRBV7-9	TRBJ1-1	TGTGCCAGCGTCCCACAGATCATGAACACTGAAGCTTTCTTT	CASVPQIMNTEAFF
-	-	TRBV15	TRBJ2-7	TGTGCCACCAGCAGAGTACGGGAGTCCTACGAGCAGTACTTC	CATSRVRESYEQYF
-	TRBD2	TRBV7-2	TRBJ2-1	TGTGCCAGCAGCTTAGAGGGGACTAGCGGGAGAAATAAGCAGTTCTTC	CASSLEGTSGRNKQFF
-	-	TRBV18	TRBJ1-2	TGTGCCAGCTCACCCAATGGGGCCGCTATCTATGGCTACACCTTC	CASSPNGAAIYGYTF
-	-	TRBV4-3	TRBJ1-2	TGCGCCAGCAGCCCACAGATATGGACCTCGGGGGGCTACACCTTC	CASSPQIWTSGGYTF
once	TRBD1	TRBV28	TRBJ1-1	TGTGCCAGCAGTCGGACAGGGGGGCTAAGGAGCACTGAAGCTTTCTTT	CASSRTGGLRSTEAFF
-	-	TRBV7-9	TRBJ1-1	TGTGCCAGCAGCTTAGATACAGGTAAATCTGAAGCTTTCTTT	CASSLDTGKSEAFF